The rows below give T cell receptor beta chains drawn from one sample of a study of immune evolution from preneoplasia to lung adenocarcinoma. Only in-frame clones appear in the TCRdb table, and some are missing; sequencing was by immunoSEQ multiplex PCR. The table lists about 41,000 clones, more than 60% of them singletons, with approximately 4.7% in the top ten. Sequencing input: FFPE invasive lung adenocarcinoma tissue. The source of these receptors is a person in their sixties with lung adenocarcinoma. Both conserved end residues are part of each CDR3. D genes are given only for firm matches. Rows give clone size only sometimes, using once, few, many, or a class for an expanded clone.

d_gene,len,v_gene,j_gene,abundance,CDR3nt,CDR3aa
NA,14,TRBV6-5,TRBJ1-1,NA,TGTGCCAGCAGCTCAGCTATAACAGGGACTGAAGCTTTCTTT,CASSSAITGTEAFF
NA,14,TRBV11-3,TRBJ2-7,NA,TGTGCCAGCAGCCTGAACCCAAGCTCCTACGAGCAGTACTTC,CASSLNPSSYEQYF
NA,16,TRBV5-4,TRBJ2-6,NA,TGTGCCAGCAGTCTGAGGCAGTTCTCTGGGGCCAACGTCCTGACTTTC,CASSLRQFSGANVLTF
NA,15,TRBV5-1,TRBJ2-3,NA,TGCGCCAGCAGCTTTATATCCGTGGGTCTCGATACGCAGTATTTT,CASSFISVGLDTQYF
TRBD2,15,TRBV11-2,TRBJ2-7,NA,TGTGCCAGCAGCTTCCCGGGGGGAATGGTCTACGAGCAGTATTTC,CASSFPGGMVYEQYF
TRBD1,16,TRBV28,TRBJ2-7,NA,TGTGCCAGCAGTAGAGCGCAGGGGGCCGGCCACTACGAGCAGTACTTC,CASSRAQGAGHYEQYF
TRBD1,19,TRBV27,TRBJ1-1,NA,TGTGCCAGCCGATTCCGGGGATTAGCCGGGACAGGGCTATACACTGAAGCTTTCTTT,CASRFRGLAGTGLYTEAFF
TRBD2,19,TRBV30,TRBJ2-3,few,TGTGCCTGGAGTACCACCCGGACTAGCGGGTGGACTAGCACAGATACGCAGTATTTT,CAWSTTRTSGWTSTDTQYF
TRBD1,14,TRBV19,TRBJ2-7,NA,TGTGCCAGCCACCGGACAGGGGGCGACTACGAGCAGTACTTC,CASHRTGGDYEQYF
TRBD1,15,TRBV19,TRBJ1-5,few,TGTGCCAGTAGTATCGAGACAGGGCTCCGACAGCCCCAGCATTTT,CASSIETGLRQPQHF
NA,14,TRBV4-2,TRBJ2-1,NA,TGTGCCAGCAGCCAAGGTGGGTCTAGCACTGAGCAGTTCTTC,CASSQGGSSTEQFF
NA,13,TRBV7-7,TRBJ1-3,NA,TGTGCCAGCAGCGCGAGTCATGGAAACACCATATATTTT,CASSASHGNTIYF
TRBD1,15,TRBV7-2,TRBJ2-7,NA,TGTGCCAGCAGCTTTCGGACAGGAGAAGCCTACGAGCAGTACTTC,CASSFRTGEAYEQYF
TRBD2,14,TRBV7-9,TRBJ2-3,NA,TGTGCCAGCAGCCCCAGACTAGCCCGCGATACGCAGTATTTT,CASSPRLARDTQYF
NA,13,TRBV19,TRBJ1-5,NA,TGTGCCAGTAGTATAGATAAGAATCAGCCCCAGCATTTT,CASSIDKNQPQHF
NA,13,TRBV7-6,TRBJ2-7,NA,TGTGCCAGCAGCTTCCTCACGTGGGGGGAGCAGTACTTC,CASSFLTWGEQYF
TRBD2,15,TRBV30,TRBJ2-1,NA,TGTGCCTGGAGTCTTCTAGCGGGGCCCTACAATGAGCAGTTCTTC,CAWSLLAGPYNEQFF
NA,16,TRBV28,TRBJ2-2,once,TGTGCCAGCAGGGCGGGGCCGGAGTTTGTCACCGGGGAGCTGTTTTTT,CASRAGPEFVTGELFF
TRBD1,15,TRBV15,TRBJ1-2,once,TGTGCCACCAGCGCCGGACAGGGTCTCAACTATGGCTACACCTTC,CATSAGQGLNYGYTF
NA,15,TRBV6-6,TRBJ1-2,NA,TGTGCCAGCAGTAAGCGGATCGAAGGGTATGGCGGCTACACCTTC,CASSKRIEGYGGYTF
NA,13,TRBV28,TRBJ1-1,NA,TGTGCCAGCCAAAGCTTCGGACGGACTGAAGCTTTCTTT,CASQSFGRTEAFF
NA,15,TRBV5-6,TRBJ1-1,NA,TGTGCCAGCAGCTTGCGTGGCAGAGGGCACACTGAAGCTTTCTTT,CASSLRGRGHTEAFF
NA,15,TRBV21-1,TRBJ1-5,few,TGTGCCAGCAGCAAAGGCGGGGGCGGAGGACAGCCCCAGCATTTT,CASSKGGGGGQPQHF
NA,12,TRBV5-1,TRBJ2-7,NA,TGCGCCAGCAGCTTAGGACGGTCCGAGCAGTACTTC,CASSLGRSEQYF
TRBD1,14,TRBV28,TRBJ2-5,NA,TGTGCCAGCAGTCTTCGGGACAGGGTGGAGACCCAGTACTTC,CASSLRDRVETQYF
NA,16,TRBV4-3,TRBJ2-1,NA,TGCGCCAGCAGCCACATGGGGGGCGGAACCTACAATGAGCAGTTCTTC,CASSHMGGGTYNEQFF
NA,14,TRBV15,TRBJ1-1,NA,TGTGCCACCAGCAGAGATCAGACAGATCCTGAAGCTTTCTTT,CATSRDQTDPEAFF
NA,16,TRBV2,TRBJ1-2,NA,TGTGCCAGCAGTGAGCTAGCTCGGGAGGGTCACTATGGCTACACCTTC,CASSELAREGHYGYTF
NA,15,TRBV2,TRBJ1-5,NA,TGTGCCAGCAGTACTCAGGGAGCCAGCAATCAGCCCCAGCATTTT,CASSTQGASNQPQHF
TRBD2,14,TRBV27,TRBJ2-1,NA,TGTGCCAGCATGCCCGTCTTACTAGCGAGGGGGCAGTTCTTC,CASMPVLLARGQFF
NA,15,TRBV9,TRBJ1-2,NA,TGTGCCAGCAGCGGTAGCGGGACTGACATCTATGGCTACACCTTC,CASSGSGTDIYGYTF
TRBD1,16,TRBV2,TRBJ1-2,once,TGTGCCAGCACCCCTTTACCGACAGGGAAAGCTTATGGCTACACCTTC,CASTPLPTGKAYGYTF
NA,16,TRBV29-1,TRBJ2-5,NA,TGCAGCGTTGGTTTAACGGGAGTGGGATCGGGAGAGACCCAGTACTTC,CSVGLTGVGSGETQYF
TRBD2,13,TRBV28,TRBJ2-5,NA,TGTGCCAGCACCCCGGGACTACAAGAGACCCAGTACTTC,CASTPGLQETQYF
TRBD1,14,TRBV2,TRBJ2-5,NA,TGTGCCAGCGAGGGACAGGGAGTTCAAGAGACCCAGTACTTC,CASEGQGVQETQYF
NA,13,TRBV2,TRBJ1-1,few,TGTGCCAGCAGCCGGGACACTAACACTGAAGCTTTCTTT,CASSRDTNTEAFF
TRBD1,15,TRBV4-2,TRBJ2-2,NA,TGTGCCAGCAGCCGGACAGGACAATACACCGGGGAGCTGTTTTTT,CASSRTGQYTGELFF
TRBD2,16,TRBV5-1,TRBJ2-1,NA,TGCGCCAGCAGCCTGGCGGGACTAGCGGGAATCAATGAGCAGTTCTTC,CASSLAGLAGINEQFF
NA,15,TRBV10-1,TRBJ2-4,NA,TGCGCCAGCAGTGAAGGTTTCGGAGGCAAAAACATTCAGTACTTC,CASSEGFGGKNIQYF
TRBD1,17,TRBV4-1,TRBJ2-1,NA,TGCGCCAGCAGCCAAGCTGTCGGGACAGGGGTCTACAATGAGCAGTTCTTC,CASSQAVGTGVYNEQFF
NA,13,TRBV10-1,TRBJ2-1,NA,TGCGCCAGCAGACCTGCTGCATCCAGTGAGCAGTTCTTC,CASRPAASSEQFF
TRBD1,17,TRBV18,TRBJ1-1,NA,TGTGCCAGCTCACCTATCTGGACAGGGGACTCAGGTACTGAAGCTTTCTTT,CASSPIWTGDSGTEAFF
NA,12,TRBV6-5,TRBJ2-7,NA,TGTGCCAGCAGTTCCTTTAATTACGAGCAGTACTTC,CASSSFNYEQYF
NA,15,TRBV6-5,TRBJ2-1,NA,TGTGCCAGCAGACGCAGCGGTCCCGCTTACAATGAGCAGTTCTTC,CASRRSGPAYNEQFF
TRBD1,16,TRBV7-9,TRBJ2-5,NA,TGTGCCAGCAGCTTAGCCCTAACAGGGGGCTGGGAGACCCAGTACTTC,CASSLALTGGWETQYF
NA,14,TRBV13,TRBJ2-3,NA,TGTGCCAGCAGCTTTAGAATTAGCACAGATACGCAGTATTTT,CASSFRISTDTQYF
TRBD1,15,TRBV30,TRBJ2-3,NA,TGTGCCTGGAGGGGACAGGGGGCGGTTCAAGATACGCAGTATTTT,CAWRGQGAVQDTQYF
NA,15,TRBV18,TRBJ2-5,once,TGTGCCAGCTCACCACCGATGACAGGCCAAGAGACCCAGTACTTC,CASSPPMTGQETQYF
NA,14,TRBV7-2,TRBJ1-2,few,TGTGCCAGCAGCTTCCCGGGAATCTTGGATGGCTACACCTTC,CASSFPGILDGYTF
TRBD2,13,TRBV5-1,TRBJ2-7,NA,TGCGCCAGGAAAGCGGGAGGGAACTACGAGCAGTACTTC,CARKAGGNYEQYF
NA,16,TRBV18,TRBJ2-5,once,TGTGCCAGCTCACCACTCAGGGGACACGCCTTAGAGACCCAGTACTTC,CASSPLRGHALETQYF
NA,12,TRBV19,TRBJ2-5,NA,TGTGCCAGTAGTTTCCAGCAAGAGACCCAGTACTTC,CASSFQQETQYF
NA,12,TRBV7-3,TRBJ2-1,NA,TGTGCCAGCAGCTTCTCCTCCGGTGAGCAGTTCTTC,CASSFSSGEQFF
NA,14,TRBV7-8,TRBJ2-7,few,TGTGCCAGCAGCTCCAAGGATTCAGGACTCGAGCAGTACTTC,CASSSKDSGLEQYF
TRBD2,13,TRBV2,TRBJ2-3,few,TGTGCCAGCAGAAGCGGGGGCTCAGATACGCAGTATTTT,CASRSGGSDTQYF
TRBD2,14,TRBV7-3,TRBJ2-1,NA,TGTGCCAGCAGCCCCACGGGCAGCGGGAGTCTGAAGTTCTTC,CASSPTGSGSLKFF
NA,13,TRBV19,TRBJ2-2,NA,TGTGCCAGTAGTAGGGCAGATCCCGGGGAGCTGTTTTTT,CASSRADPGELFF
TRBD2,16,TRBV4-1,TRBJ2-7,NA,TGCGCCAGCAGCCAAGAAGGATCTAGCGGGAGCTACGAGCAGTACTTC,CASSQEGSSGSYEQYF
NA,13,TRBV13,TRBJ1-1,NA,TGTGCCAGCAGCCAAGGGAGGGGCACTGAAGCTTTCTTT,CASSQGRGTEAFF
NA,13,TRBV7-8,TRBJ2-1,NA,TGTGCCAGCAGCCCCGCTTTGGGGCGGGAGCAGTTCTTC,CASSPALGREQFF